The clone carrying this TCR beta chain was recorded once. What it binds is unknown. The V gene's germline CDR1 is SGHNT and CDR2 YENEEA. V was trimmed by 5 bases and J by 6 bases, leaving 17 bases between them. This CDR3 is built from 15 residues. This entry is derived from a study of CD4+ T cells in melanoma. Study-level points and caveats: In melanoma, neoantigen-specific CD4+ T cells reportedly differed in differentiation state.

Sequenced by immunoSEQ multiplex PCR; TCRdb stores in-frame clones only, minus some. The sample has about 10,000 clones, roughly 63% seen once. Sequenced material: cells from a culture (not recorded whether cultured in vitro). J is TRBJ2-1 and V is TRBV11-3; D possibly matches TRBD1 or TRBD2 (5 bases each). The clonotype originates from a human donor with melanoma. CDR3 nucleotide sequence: TGTGCCAGCAGCCTGGGACCAACTAATATCAATGAGCAGTTCTTC. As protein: CASSLGPTNINEQFF.